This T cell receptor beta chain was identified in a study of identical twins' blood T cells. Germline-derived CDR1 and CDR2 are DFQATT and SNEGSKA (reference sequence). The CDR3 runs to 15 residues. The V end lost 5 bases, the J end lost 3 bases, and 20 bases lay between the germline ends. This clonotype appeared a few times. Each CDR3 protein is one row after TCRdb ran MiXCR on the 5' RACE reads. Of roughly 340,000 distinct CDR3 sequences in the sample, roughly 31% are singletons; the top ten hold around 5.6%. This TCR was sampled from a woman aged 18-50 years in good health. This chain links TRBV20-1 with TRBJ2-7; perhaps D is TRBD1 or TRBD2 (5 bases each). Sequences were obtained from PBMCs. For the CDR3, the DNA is TGCAGTGCTCGGGACCCTTACCAGGTATACTACGAGCAGTACTTC. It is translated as CSARDPYQVYYEQYF.